A single sample gave rise to the 13 T cell receptor beta chains below, sequenced in a study of vaccination effects on CD4 cells after COVID-19. Their antigens are not known. In the ViraFEST assay, antigen-specific CD4+ clonotypes were identified by expansion after peptide-pool stimulation. Culturing for roughly 10 days preceded CD4+ T cell isolation. Negative nucleocapsid antibody tests before and after vaccination confirmed no previous SARS-CoV-2 infection. The table came from immunoSEQ multiplex PCR; TCRdb's copy has only in-frame clones and leaves some out. The data show about 27,000 clones, approximately 70% seen once. The specimen was CD4+ T cells from PBMCs cultured with HCoV-NL63 spike peptides, collected before COVID-19 vaccination. These receptors were obtained from a human donor who received a COVID-19 vaccine.

This chain uses TRBV3-1 (or the pseudogene TRBV3-2) with TRBJ2-3, with a tentative D call TRBD1 (6 bases). CDR3 length: 16 amino acids. V shed 1 base and J shed 1 base, with 12 bases lying between them. Germline V gene data show CDR1 as LGHDT and CDR2 as YNNKEL (reference sequence). The CDR3 nucleotides are TGTGCCAGCAGCCAAGGACAGGCCATTGGCACAGATACGCAGTATTTT. Protein product: CASSQGQAIGTDTQYF.

This clone was counted between two and nine times. The gene calls are TRBV18 and TRBJ2-7; D tentatively reads TRBD1 or TRBD2 (5 bases each). The CDR3 is 14 amino acids. Germline CDR1 is KGHSH and CDR2 is LQKENI. V lost 6 bases to trimming and J lost 7 bases, with 19 bases between them. The CDR3 loop reads CASSGPGTLDEQYF. The DNA of the CDR3 is TGTGCCAGCTCGGGACCAGGAACCCTAGATGAGCAGTACTTC.

The V gene is TRBV28, the J gene TRBJ2-7, with 8 bases fitting TRBD2. The CDR3 consists of 13 residues. The trim removed 8 bases at V and 3 bases at J, leaving 6 bases unmatched. Germline V gene lookup returns CDR1 MDHEN and CDR2 SYDVKM. The CDR3 region is CASRLAGVYEQYF. In nucleotides, the CDR3 is TGTGCCAGCCGGCTAGCGGGTGTCTACGAGCAGTACTTC.

This chain uses TRBV24-1 with TRBJ1-2, with D tentatively TRBD1 (6 bases). Trimming cost V 4 bases and J 5 bases, with 13 bases left between them. CDR1 is KGHDR and CDR2 is SFDVKD in the germline V gene. The CDR3 loop spans 14 amino acids. The CDR3 region is CATSDLTGKYGYTF. Here the CDR3 DNA reads TGTGCCACCAGTGACCTGACAGGAAAATATGGCTACACCTTC.

This clone was seen more than once but under ten times. The chain uses TRBV28 and TRBJ2-2, with D unresolved. V was cut by 6 bases and J by 0 bases, with 8 bases left in between. In germline, CDR1 is MDHEN, CDR2 SYDVKM. This CDR3 spans 14 amino acids. CDR3 amino acids: CASSQETNTGELFF. CDR3 sequence (DNA): TGTGCCAGCAGCCAGGAGACGAACACCGGGGAGCTGTTTTTT.

The CDR3 DNA follows: TGCAGCGTTGACGGGGGTACGCTAGATACGCAGTATTTT. Its translation is CSVDGGTLDTQYF. The chain uses TRBV29-1 and TRBJ2-3, with D perhaps TRBD2 (6 bases). The CDR3 loop spans 13 amino acids. Deletions cut 3 bases from V and 5 bases from J, with 12 bases between. CDR1 and CDR2 from the germline V gene are SQVTM and ANQGSEA.

The chain is built from TRBV28 and TRBJ1-1; 7 bases are shared with TRBD1. The J segment lost 0 bases and the V segment lost 4 bases, leaving 5 bases of the junction unmatched. Per germline, CDR1 MDHEN and CDR2 SYDVKM. The CDR3 spans 15 residues. The DNA for the CDR3 is TGTGCCAGCAGTTCCCTGACAGGGATGAACACTGAAGCTTTCTTT. It encodes CASSSLTGMNTEAFF.

V and J are TRBV6-6 and TRBJ1-2; D unresolved. The germline V gene encodes CDR1 MNHNY and CDR2 SVGAGI (reference sequence). The length of the CDR3 is 11 residues. V was trimmed by 4 bases and J by 3 bases, leaving 3 bases between them. The CDR3 reads CASSSDYGYTF. As DNA, the CDR3 is TGTGCCAGCAGTTCGGACTATGGCTACACCTTC.

This clone ranks as medium-sized (0.01 to 0.1%). The chain recombines TRBV18 with TRBJ2-1; D is possibly TRBD1 (6 bases). Germline CDR1 KGHSH, CDR2 LQKENI. This CDR3 contains 15 residues. V shed 3 bases and J shed 1 base, with 10 bases lying between them. CDR3 nucleotide sequence: TGTGCCAGCTCACCCCCGACAGGATCCTACAATGAGCAGTTCTTC. It translates to CASSPPTGSYNEQFF.

This clone was detected a few times. The chain employs TRBV30 and TRBJ1-2, with 8 bases that match TRBD1. CDR1 is GTSNPN and CDR2 is SVGIG in the germline V gene (reference sequence). V lost 4 bases to trimming and J lost 4 bases; unmatched junction nucleotides: 2. The CDR3 extends over 12 amino acids. This chain's CDR3 is CAWTTGGYGYTF. As DNA, the CDR3 is TGTGCCTGGACTACAGGGGGCTATGGCTACACCTTC.

This clone was detected only once. The chain combines TRBV5-1 with TRBJ2-2, with a tentative D call TRBD2 (5 bases). Trimming left V 5 bases short and J 3 bases short, with 14 bases between. The germline V gene has CDR1 SGHRS and CDR2 YFSETQ. The CDR3 has 15 residues. The CDR3 loop reads CASRGIGGYTGELFF. The CDR3 region has the DNA TGCGCCAGCAGGGGGATCGGAGGATACACCGGGGAGCTGTTTTTT.

This chain connects TRBV30 to TRBJ1-5; TRBD1 aligns across 7 bases. J was trimmed by 2 bases and V by 3 bases; bases with no gene match: 16. Looked up from germline, CDR1 is GTSNPN and CDR2 is SVGIG (reference sequence). The CDR3 length is 18 residues. The CDR3 DNA is TGTGCCTGGAGCGCACTAAGGACCTCCGGACAGGGCAATCAGCCCCAGCATTTT. It yields the protein CAWSALRTSGQGNQPQHF.

By sample share, this clone is medium-sized. V is TRBV2 and J is TRBJ2-2; 9 bases are shared with TRBD2. The CDR3 contains 16 residues. V was pared by 7 bases and J by 2 bases, with 8 bases of the junction left unmatched. Per germline, CDR1 SNHLY and CDR2 FYNNEI. The CDR3 DNA follows: TGTGCCAGCAAGGAGCTAGCGGGGATAAACACCGGGGAGCTGTTTTTT. This translates into CASKELAGINTGELFF.